Below, 14 T cell receptor beta chains from the same sample are listed, as sequenced in a study of cytomegalovirus exposure and HLA in healthy donors. Researchers ran the PCR with 60 Vbeta and 13 Jbeta primers. Sequenced by immunoSEQ multiplex PCR; TCRdb stores in-frame clones only, minus some. The table records some 200,000 clones, 75% to 90% of them present only once. Sequencing was performed on PBMCs. The source is a woman aged 50 to 60 in good health and CMV-seropositive.

The chain has TRBV7-9 and TRBJ1-5; unclear D gene. The CDR3 is 14 amino acids. Trimming took off 5 bases at V and 7 bases at J, with 15 bases between the two ends. Germline CDR1 and CDR2: SEHNR and FQNEAQ (reference sequence). CDR3 nucleotides: TGTGCCAGCAGCACCGTTGACACCAAACAGCCCCAGCATTTT. Its translation is CASSTVDTKQPQHF.

The J gene is TRBJ1-5, the V gene TRBV5-6; 8 bases are shared with TRBD1. The V segment lost 2 bases and the J segment 5 bases; nucleotides outside the gene matches: 3. Germline-derived CDR1 and CDR2 are SGHDT and YYEEEE. There are 14 residues in the CDR3. The CDR3 DNA sequence: TGTGCCAGCAGCTTTAAACAGGGGGATCAGCCCCAGCATTTT. This gives the protein CASSFKQGDQPQHF.

The chain has TRBV27 and TRBJ2-2; 15 bases are a match to TRBD2. V was clipped by 0 bases and J by 1 base; unmatched bases: 6. The CDR3 runs 20 residues. The germline V gene encodes CDR1 MNHEY and CDR2 SMNVEV (reference sequence). The CDR3, as DNA: TGTGCCAGCAGTTTATCGGGGACTAGCGGGGGGATGCTGAACACCGGGGAGCTGTTTTTT. This translates into CASSLSGTSGGMLNTGELFF.

This clone has only one observation. V and J are TRBV15 and TRBJ1-2, with 9 bases matching TRBD1. J lost 11 bases, V lost 5 bases, and 12 bases had no gene match. CDR3 size: 14 residues. CDR1 is LNHNV and CDR2 is YYDKDF in the germline V gene (reference sequence). CDR3 in amino acids: CATSAEGTGYGYTF. Here the CDR3 DNA reads TGTGCCACCAGCGCCGAGGGGACAGGGTACGGATACACCTTC.

The chain links TRBV5-6 to TRBJ2-7; TRBD2 matches at 12 bases. The V gene's germline CDR1 is SGHDT and CDR2 YYEEEE. The CDR3 loop spans 15 amino acids. The V segment lost 2 bases and the J segment 5 bases; nucleotides outside the gene matches: 5. The CDR3 is CASSFSSGGANEQYF. The DNA of the CDR3 is TGTGCCAGCAGCTTTTCTAGCGGGGGGGCTAACGAGCAGTACTTC.

This sequence joins TRBV4-2 and TRBJ1-5, with D uncertain. Germline-derived CDR1 and CDR2 are LGHNA and YNFKEQ. The CDR3 contains 20 residues. The ends were cut back, 1 base at V and 2 bases at J, with 24 bases in the middle. The CDR3 nucleotides are TGTGCCAGCAGCCAAGGGCCGAGGTCAGCCACGGTTGGTGGCAATCAGCCCCAGCATTTT. Amino acid sequence: CASSQGPRSATVGGNQPQHF.

V usage is TRBV18 and J usage is TRBJ1-2, with TRBD1 matching 7 bases. The trim removed 4 bases at V and 4 bases at J, leaving 6 bases unmatched. Germline V lookup: CDR1 KGHSH, CDR2 LQKENI. The CDR3 is made up of 14 amino acids. The CDR3 protein is CASSLETGLYGYTF. The DNA for the CDR3 is TGTGCCAGCTCACTAGAGACAGGGCTCTATGGCTACACCTTC.

This clone was observed a few times. CDR3: CASSTGNSPLHF. The CDR3 DNA is TGTGCCAGCAGTACAGGGAATTCACCCCTCCACTTT. V and J are TRBV2 and TRBJ1-6; D is possibly TRBD1 (6 bases). CDR1 is SNHLY, CDR2 FYNNEI, per germline. The CDR3 runs 12 residues. Trimming cost V 5 bases and J 7 bases, with 6 bases left between them.

The chain joins TRBV7-6 to TRBJ2-5; a weak D match, TRBD1 (5 bases). The CDR3 extends over 13 amino acids. Germline V gives CDR1 SGHVS, CDR2 FNYEAQ. V was cut by 1 base and J by 5 bases, with 8 bases left in between. The CDR3: CASSLEGLETQYF. The CDR3 DNA is TGTGCCAGCAGCTTAGAGGGGCTGGAGACCCAGTACTTC. The full variable domain, its missing parts supplied by reference TRBV7-6 and TRBJ2-5, is GAGVSQSPRYKVTKRGQDVALRCDPISGHVSLYWYRQALGQGPEFLTYFNYEAQQDKSGLPNDRFSAERPEGSISTLTIQRTEQRDSAMYRCASSLEGLETQYFGPGTRLLVL.

V gene TRBV4-3 combines with J gene TRBJ2-1, with TRBD1 as a possible D gene (5 bases). The CDR3 length is 15 residues. Germline V lookup: CDR1 LGHNA, CDR2 YSLEER. Trimming stripped 1 base from V and 9 bases from J, with 16 bases between. DNA of the CDR3: TGCGCCAGCAGCCAAGGTCGTGGAAGGGGCACTGAGCAGTTCTTC. This gives the protein CASSQGRGRGTEQFF.

The chain carries TRBV11-2 and TRBJ1-4; D gene uncertain. The germline V and J ends were trimmed by 5 bases and 5 bases, with 15 bases remaining between them. The CDR3 is made up of 15 amino acids. The V gene's germline CDR1 is SGHAT and CDR2 FQNNGV. This CDR3 is CASSKGRASNEKLFF. CDR3 in DNA: TGTGCCAGCAGCAAAGGGAGGGCCAGCAATGAAAAACTGTTTTTT. The variable domain in full, with the rest retrieved from reference TRBV11-2 and TRBJ1-4, is EAGVAQSPRYKIIEKRQSVAFWCNPISGHATLYWYQQILGQGPKLLIQFQNNGVVDDSQLPKDRFSAERLKGVDSTLKIQPAKLEDSAVYLCASSKGRASNEKLFFGSGTQLSVL.

V and J are TRBV2 and TRBJ2-1; 8 bases line up with TRBD1. The junction had 12 bases not matched to a gene; V was cut back by 6 bases and J by 5 bases. Germline V gives CDR1 SNHLY, CDR2 FYNNEI. This CDR3 has 16 residues. The CDR3 nucleotides are TGTGCCAGCAGCGTCGACCTCGTGGACAGGGACAATGAGCAGTTCTTC. This translates into CASSVDLVDRDNEQFF.

A remark on this clone: An end of the junction does not agree with germline; a read error may underlie this. This sample also contains other DNA sequences that code for the same CDR3. The chain combines TRBV7-8 with TRBJ1-5, with 8 bases matching TRBD1. Germline-derived CDR1 and CDR2 are SGHVS and FQNEAQ. The length of the CDR3 is 16 residues. The CDR3 is CASSLGTGNSNQPQHF. The CDR3 nucleotides are TGCGCCAGCAGCTTAGGGACAGGCAATAGCAATCAGCCCCAGCATTTT.

CDR3 DNA sequence: TGTGCCAGCAGCAGGGGACAGGGAGATCCTACGCAGTATTTT. Translating it yields CASSRGQGDPTQYF. The chain uses TRBV9 and TRBJ2-3, with 9 bases matching TRBD1. The germline CDR1 and CDR2 sequences are SGDLS and YYNGEE. The CDR3 totals 14 residues. The J segment lost 8 bases and the V segment lost 4 bases, leaving 8 bases of the junction unmatched. Drawing the rest from reference TRBV9 and TRBJ2-3, the complete variable domain is DSGVTQTPKHLITATGQRVTLRCSPRSGDLSVYWYQQSLDQGLQFLIQYYNGEERAKGNILERFSAQQFPDLHSELNLSSLELGDSALYFCASSRGQGDPTQYFGPGTRLTVL.